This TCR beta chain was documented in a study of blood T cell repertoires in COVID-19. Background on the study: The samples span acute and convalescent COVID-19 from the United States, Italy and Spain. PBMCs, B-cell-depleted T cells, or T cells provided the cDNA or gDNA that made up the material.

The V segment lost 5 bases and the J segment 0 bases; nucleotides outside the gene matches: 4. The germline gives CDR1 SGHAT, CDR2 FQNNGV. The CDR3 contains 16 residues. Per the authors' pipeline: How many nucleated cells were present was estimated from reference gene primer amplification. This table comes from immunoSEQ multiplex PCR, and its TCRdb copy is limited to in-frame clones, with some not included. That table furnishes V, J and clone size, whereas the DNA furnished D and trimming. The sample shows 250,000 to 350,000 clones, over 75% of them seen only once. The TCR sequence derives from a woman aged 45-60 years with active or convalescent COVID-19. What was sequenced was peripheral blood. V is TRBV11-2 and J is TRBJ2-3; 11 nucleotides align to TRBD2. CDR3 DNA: TGTGCCAGCAGCCAACGACTAGCGGGAAGCACAGATACGCAGTATTTT. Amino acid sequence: CASSQRLAGSTDTQYF.